This paragraph covers one T cell receptor beta chain sequence. Its antigen target is currently unknown. Base qualities are not provided; no much larger clone lies one nucleotide away. This sample was taken from a study of OX40 agonist ivuxolimab in advanced cancers. About the full investigation: Ivuxolimab was an agonistic, fully human IgG2 monoclonal antibody directed against OX40 (CD134), a costimulatory receptor. Intravenous ivuxolimab was administered to patients every 2 weeks at six dose levels: 0.01, 0.1, 0.3, 1.5, 3 and 10 mg/kg. Of the roughly 52 dose-escalation patients, hepatocellular carcinoma was present in some 19, melanoma in approximately 15, renal cell carcinoma in 9 and head and neck cancer in 9. In the dose-escalation cohort, around four fifths of patients were male, and the mean age was roughly 60 years, with a range of roughly 20 to 85. Prior anti-PD-1, anti-PD-L1 or anti-CTLA-4 therapy was permitted, and approximately 41% of dose-escalation patients had received checkpoint inhibitors. Partial responses were achieved by three dose-escalation patients, of whom one had hepatocellular carcinoma and two had cutaneous melanoma. Peripheral TCRbeta sequencing was intended to test whether TCR sequence diversity was altered and clonal T-cell expansion was caused by ivuxolimab. The paper reports the monotherapy dose-escalation portion (N of about 50 patients) of the phase I ivuxolimab trial. Results the study describes overall, beyond this receptor: The antigen specificity of the clonally expanded peripheral T cells was not determined. Low levels of normalized T-cell clonal expansion were also seen in some patients who did not respond. In the 0.1-3.0 mg/kg groups, partial responders had among the lowest normalized peripheral clonal expansion, particularly in CD8+ T cells. At doses of 0.1 to 3.0 mg/kg, clonal expansion of both CD4+ and CD8+ T cells in blood was seen between baseline and week 6. After ivuxolimab, expanded clones were on average more numerous among CD8+ T cells than among CD4+ T cells.

The trial excluded patients who had a history of autoimmune disease or were on systemic immunosuppression. Peripheral blood for TCR sequencing was drawn from every dose cohort at baseline, at cycle 4 day 1 and at cycle 7 day 1. The samples were taken from a phase I, first-in-human, multicenter, open-label dose-escalation trial of ivuxolimab. The trial enrolled adults with locally advanced or metastatic head and neck squamous cell, hepatocellular, melanoma or renal cell carcinoma. Before TCR sequencing, CD4+ and CD8+ T cells were separately sorted from peripheral blood. Between the V and J ends, shortened by 6 bases and 4 bases respectively, the junction contains 12 bases. The germline V gene provides CDR1 SNHLY and CDR2 FYNNEI. Measured from the cysteine to the phenylalanine, the CDR3 is 13 residues long. The sequence is cut down to CDR3 DNA, 39 bases in frame from base 1. Genomic DNA was extracted from sorted cells for sequencing of the TCRbeta CDR3 region. The immunoSEQ Assay was used to sequence the TCRbeta CDR3 regions. This is the immuneACCESS table as TCRdb keeps it, with only in-frame sequences that have V and J called. A part of the clones is gone; compared with another copy, unresolved V genes explain less than half, and the rest is unexplained. The sample contains over 150,000 clones, 94% of them found a single time. The leading ten clones occupy just over 0.3% of the sample.

This chain joins TRBV2 to TRBJ1-2, with the D gene not confidently named. Source: CD4+ or CD8+ T cells sorted from blood, taken in a trial of the OX40 agonist ivuxolimab. This receptor was obtained from an adult with an advanced solid tumor such as melanoma, head and neck, liver or kidney cancer. In nucleotides, the sequence is TGTGCCAGCAGCCCCGACGCCGGCTATGGCTACACCTTC. Translated, this gives CASSPDAGYGYTF.